What follows are 12 T cell receptor beta chains derived from one specimen sequenced in a study of cytomegalovirus exposure and HLA in healthy donors (dated by TCRdb to 2016 to 2017). The library was built by means of the immunoSEQ multiplex PCR assay. This is the immuneACCESS table as TCRdb keeps it, with only in-frame sequences that have V and J called. A part of the clones is gone; compared with another copy, unresolved V genes explain less than half, and the rest is unexplained. The sample records under 300,000 clones, 80% to 90% of which are singletons. Of the sample, roughly 0.99% is held by the ten largest clones. Sequenced: PBMCs. The source of these receptors is a woman aged 18-35 years in good health and CMV-seronegative.

The chain employs TRBV28 and TRBJ1-2; maybe TRBD1 (6 bases). Trimming took 2 bases from V and 4 from J, leaving 11 bases between them. This CDR3 has 14 amino acids. CDR1 MDHEN and CDR2 SYDVKM come from the germline V gene. CDR3 nucleotide sequence: TGTGCCAGCAGTTTAGGCCAGGGGAGCTATGGCTACACCTTC. This translates into CASSLGQGSYGYTF.

The chain joins TRBV11-3 to TRBJ2-1; TRBD2 matches at 11 bases. In germline, CDR1 is SGHNT, CDR2 YENEEA. The V and J ends lost 2 bases and 7 bases, in that order; junction bases with no gene match: 16. The CDR3 has 19 residues. The CDR3 sequence: CASSLWTDGTSGVVNEQFF. The CDR3 DNA sequence: TGTGCCAGCAGCTTATGGACGGACGGGACTAGCGGAGTGGTTAATGAGCAGTTCTTC.

This clone was observed once. This sequence joins TRBV5-4 and TRBJ2-5, with 13 nucleotides matching TRBD2. Germline loops: CDR1 SGHNT, CDR2 YYREEE (reference sequence). After removal of 3 bases from V and 5 bases from J, the junction contained 7 bases not matched to a gene. The CDR3 consists of 16 residues. The CDR3 spells CASSYPTSGRIETQYF. DNA of the CDR3: TGTGCCAGCAGCTACCCGACTAGCGGGAGGATCGAGACCCAGTACTTC.

This clone was seen a few times. The chain is built from TRBV29-1 and TRBJ2-4; 10 nucleotides line up with TRBD2. Trimming took 3 bases from V and 9 from J; bases not matched to a gene: 8. This CDR3 comprises 14 residues. Germline CDR1 is SQVTM and CDR2 is ANQGSEA. The CDR3 loop reads CSVEAPAGGGIQYF. CDR3 nucleotides: TGCAGCGTTGAGGCCCCAGCGGGAGGGGGCATTCAGTACTTC.

This rearrangement joins TRBV7-9 to TRBJ2-1; 8 bases fit TRBD2. After removal of 0 bases from V and 8 bases from J, the junction contained 12 bases not matched to a gene. Germline V gene data show CDR1 as SEHNR and CDR2 as FQNEAQ (reference sequence). This CDR3 comprises 17 residues. In nucleotides, the CDR3 is TGTGCCAGCAGCTTAGCGGTTCGAGCGGGAGCGGAGGATGAGCAGTTCTTC. Encoded protein: CASSLAVRAGAEDEQFF.

CDR3 coding DNA: TGTGCCAGCAGCTCAGGGGGGACTAGCGTCTCGTCCTACAATGAGCAGTTCTTC. This encodes CASSSGGTSVSSYNEQFF. This chain uses TRBV7-3 with TRBJ2-1, with TRBD2 identical over 10 bases. In germline, CDR1 is SGHTA, CDR2 FQGTGA. The junction had 10 bases not matched to a gene; V was cut back by 4 bases and J by 1 base. This CDR3 spans 18 amino acids.

The rearrangement links TRBV30 to TRBJ1-1; 9 nucleotides match TRBD1. With V trimmed by 3 bases and J by 1 base, 9 bases remained unmatched. The CDR3 is 16 amino acids. Germline assignment: CDR1 GTSNPN and CDR2 SVGIG (reference sequence). The CDR3 nucleotides read TGTGCCTGGAGGGGGGGACAGGGAATAAAGAACACTGAAGCTTTCTTT. Residues: CAWRGGQGIKNTEAFF.

The rearrangement joins TRBV19 to TRBJ2-1; no clear D. The germline CDR1 and CDR2 sequences are LNHDA and SQIVND (reference sequence). The V end was cut by 5 bases, the J end by 5 bases, with 7 bases between. The CDR3 extends over 12 amino acids. CDR3 nucleotide sequence: TGTGCCAGTAGTTCGTTAAACAATGAGCAGTTCTTC. This gives the protein CASSSLNNEQFF.

The chain carries TRBV5-1 and TRBJ1-4; no definite D call. The CDR3 sequence is 15 residues long. Germline V CDR1 and CDR2: SGHRS, YFSETQ. V shed 3 bases and J shed 4 bases, with 13 bases lying between them. The CDR3 nucleotides are TGCGCCAGCAGCTCGACCGGCAGGATTAATGAAAAACTGTTTTTT. Amino acid sequence: CASSSTGRINEKLFF.

This clone was found a few times. The chain couples TRBV28 to TRBJ2-3; 8 bases line up with TRBD2. The CDR3 is 15 residues long. The germline gives CDR1 MDHEN, CDR2 SYDVKM. J was trimmed by 3 bases and V by 2 bases; bases with no gene match: 4. The CDR3 here is CASSLQLAVTDTQYF. The CDR3 bases are TGTGCCAGCAGTTTACAACTAGCGGTGACAGATACGCAGTATTTT.

This chain joins TRBV30 and TRBJ2-1, with D unresolved. The CDR3 has 15 amino acids. Germline lookup yields CDR1 GTSNPN and CDR2 SVGIG (reference sequence). With 1 base removed from V and 1 base from J, the gap between germline ends came to 11 bases. CDR3 region: CAWSAPRPSYNEQFF. The CDR3 nucleotides read TGTGCCTGGAGTGCACCGCGCCCGTCCTACAATGAGCAGTTCTTC. The full variable domain, in which reference TRBV30 and TRBJ2-1 provide the parts outside the CDR3, is SQTIHQWPATLVQPVGSPLSLECTVEGTSNPNLYWYRQAAGRGLQLLFYSVGIGQISSEVPQNLSASRPQDRQFILSSKKLLLSDSGFYLCAWSAPRPSYNEQFFGPGTRLTVL.

The sample holds a few counts of this clone. V and J are TRBV30 and TRBJ1-5, with D uncertain. The CDR3 contains 13 residues. Germline lookup yields CDR1 GTSNPN and CDR2 SVGIG (reference sequence). The V end was cut by 1 base, the J end by 6 bases, with 10 bases between. This CDR3 is CAWSGSASQPQHF. The CDR3 DNA reads TGTGCCTGGAGTGGGAGTGCTAGTCAGCCCCAGCATTTT.